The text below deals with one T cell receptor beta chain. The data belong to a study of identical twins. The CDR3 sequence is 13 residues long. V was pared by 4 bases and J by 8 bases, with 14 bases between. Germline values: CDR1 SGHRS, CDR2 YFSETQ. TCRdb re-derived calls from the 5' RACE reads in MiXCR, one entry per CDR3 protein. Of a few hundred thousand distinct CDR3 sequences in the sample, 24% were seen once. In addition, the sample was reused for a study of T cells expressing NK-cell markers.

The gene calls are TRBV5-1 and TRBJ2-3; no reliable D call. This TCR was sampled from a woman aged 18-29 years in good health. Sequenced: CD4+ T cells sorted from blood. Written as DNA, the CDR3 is TGCGCCAGCAGCGATCGCAAGTTAGTTACGCAGTATTTT. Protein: CASSDRKLVTQYF. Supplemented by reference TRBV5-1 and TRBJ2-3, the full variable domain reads KAGVTQTPRYLIKTRGQQVTLSCSPISGHRSVSWYQQTPGQGLQFLFEYFSETQRNKGNFPGRFSGRQFSNSRSEMNVSTLELGDSALYLCASSDRKLVTQYFGPGTRLTVL.